These 10 T cell receptor beta chains originate from one sample sequenced in a study of blood T cells in healthy people across ages (dated by TCRdb to about 2015). Library creation used 5' RACE. The listed sequencing device is Illumina HiSeq 2500. The second PCR ran for roughly 7 to 11 cycles and used a J-beta primer mix along with a sample-barcoded 5' primer. TCRdb cleaned the public reads at Q25 with fastp, built clones with MiXCR and kept in-frame beta chains. Here each entry gathers all rows of one CDR3 protein and keeps the most common genes and DNA. Recorded for this sample are about 1.1 million distinct CDR3 sequences; roughly two fifths of them occurred a single time. Of the sample, about an eighth falls within the top ten clones. Source material: blood. The receptors originated from a man aged 18 to 30 in good health.

The V call is TRBV20-1, the J call TRBJ1-1, with D uncertain. In germline, CDR1 is DFQATT, CDR2 SNEGSKA (reference sequence). The CDR3 has 15 residues. Trimming cost V 4 bases and J 3 bases, with 18 bases left between them. The CDR3 sequence is CSATARTTRDTEAFF. Written as DNA, the CDR3 is TGCAGTGCTACTGCTCGGACCACGCGGGACACTGAAGCTTTCTTT.

This sequence joins TRBV14 and TRBJ1-4, with TRBD1 matching 9 bases. Germline V gene sequence: CDR1 SGHDN, CDR2 FVKESK. CDR3 length: 16 residues. V dropped 3 bases and J dropped 8; count of bases not matched to a gene: 10. CDR3 sequence: CASSQLQGALGEKLFF. In DNA, the CDR3 is TGTGCCAGCAGCCAGTTACAGGGGGCCCTTGGAGAAAAACTGTTTTTT.

V usage is TRBV2 and J usage is TRBJ2-7, with a weak D call TRBD2 (6 bases). This CDR3 is built from 15 residues. V lost 5 bases and J 2 bases, leaving 16 bases between the germline ends. Per germline, CDR1 SNHLY and CDR2 FYNNEI. The CDR3 reads CASSLRDSLPYEQYF. The DNA of the CDR3 is TGTGCCAGCAGTCTCAGGGACTCCCTTCCCTACGAGCAGTACTTC.

The table lists this clonotype with many counts. The chain recombines TRBV10-3 with TRBJ2-7; possibly TRBD1 for D (6 bases). Germline V CDR1 and CDR2: ENHRY, SYGVKD. The ends were cut back, 6 bases at V and 3 bases at J, with 12 bases in the middle. There are 13 residues in the CDR3. The chain's CDR3 is CAIRDEQGYEQYF. Here the CDR3 DNA reads TGTGCCATCAGGGATGAACAGGGCTACGAGCAGTACTTC.

This sequence joins TRBV4-3 and TRBJ1-5; 7 bases map to TRBD1. This CDR3 region has 17 residues. V lost 0 bases to trimming and J lost 3 bases; unmatched junction nucleotides: 8. Per germline, CDR1 LGHNA and CDR2 YSLEER. CDR3 sequence (DNA): TGCGCCAGCAGCCAAGATCTGCAGGGGGGCATCAATCAGCCCCAGCATTTT. Translated: CASSQDLQGGINQPQHF.

This clonotype showed up just a few times. The V and J genes are TRBV20-1 and TRBJ1-4, with 9 bases that match TRBD1. After removal of 5 bases from V and 7 bases from J, the junction contained 5 bases not matched to a gene. Germline V CDR1 and CDR2: DFQATT, SNEGSKA (reference sequence). This CDR3 is 13 amino acids long. DNA of the CDR3: TGCAGTGCTGGCGGACAGGGGCGTGAAAAACTGTTTTTT. Amino acid sequence: CSAGGQGREKLFF.

This clonotype was seen more than once but under ten times. This chain joins TRBV6-5 and TRBJ2-1, with 7 bases that match TRBD1. The CDR3 consists of 15 residues. The germline gives CDR1 MNHEY, CDR2 SVGAGI. The V gene end was trimmed by 2 bases and the J gene end by 4 bases; junction bases not matched to a gene: 5. The CDR3 is CASSYGEQGYNEQFF. The CDR3 coding sequence is TGTGCCAGCAGTTACGGGGAACAGGGGTACAATGAGCAGTTCTTC.

The chain carries TRBV6-2 or TRBV6-3 and TRBJ1-1; tentative D call: TRBD1 (6 bases). CDR1 is MNHEY, CDR2 SVGEGT, per germline. The V end lost 6 bases, the J end lost 5 bases, and 22 bases lay between the germline ends. The CDR3 loop spans 16 amino acids. The CDR3 DNA follows: TGTGCCAGCAGCCCTCCCGTGGGGGCAGGGGTTACTGAAGCTTTCTTT. Amino acid sequence: CASSPPVGAGVTEAFF.

This clonotype has more than one count but fewer than ten. This chain uses TRBV7-9 with TRBJ2-5, with D maybe TRBD2 (5 bases). The CDR3 runs to 15 residues. Germline CDR1 SEHNR, CDR2 FQNEAQ (reference sequence). Trimming cost V 2 bases and J 1 base, with 11 bases left between them. Written as DNA, the CDR3 is TGTGCCAGCAGCTTATCTTTCGGGATCCAAGAGACCCAGTACTTC. Amino acids: CASSLSFGIQETQYF.

The J gene is TRBJ2-1, the V gene TRBV20-1, with TRBD2 as a possible D gene (5 bases). This CDR3 contains 12 residues. From germline, CDR1 is DFQATT and CDR2 SNEGSKA (reference sequence). V lost 3 bases and J 10 bases, leaving 13 bases between the germline ends. CDR3 residues: CSASSPSSEQFF. Written as DNA, the CDR3 is TGCAGTGCTAGCTCGCCTAGCTCCGAGCAGTTCTTC.